A selection of T cell receptor beta chains follows, all from one sample in a study of blood T cells in healthy people across ages. TCRdb reprocessed the 5' RACE reads with MiXCR, giving one entry per CDR3 protein. Of more than 800,000 distinct CDR3 sequences listed, around 43% are singletons. Sequencing was done on a sample of blood. These receptors all come from a woman between 55 and 75 years old in good health. Both conserved end residues are part of each CDR3. D genes are given only for firm matches. Clone size is not always given. Where it is, it says once, few, many or a class for expanded clones.

TRBJ2-1,TRBV20-1,once,TRBD2,TGCAGTGCTACCCCCTCTAGCGGGACCTACAATGAGCAGTTCTTC,CSATPSSGTYNEQFF
TRBJ1-1,TRBV20-1,-,-,TGCAGTGCTAGAGCGAGCGGGATTTTCAACACTGAAGCTTTCTTT,CSARASGIFNTEAFF
TRBJ1-6,TRBV20-1,-,-,TGCAGTGCTAGTTGGAGCTCCTATAATTCACCCCTCCACTTT,CSASWSSYNSPLHF
TRBJ2-5,TRBV20-1,-,-,TGCAGTGCCGCATCCTCCGGTGAGACCCAGTACTTC,CSAASSGETQYF
TRBJ2-1,TRBV18,few,TRBD1,TGTGCCAGCTCACCGAGACAGGGGGCGGGTCCGAACAATGAGCAGTTCTTC,CASSPRQGAGPNNEQFF
TRBJ1-4,TRBV2,-,-,TGTGCCAGCAGTGACCCCGGTGTTTACGAAAAACTGTTTTTT,CASSDPGVYEKLFF
TRBJ2-1,TRBV6-6,few,TRBD2,TGTGCCAGCAGTTACCCCCCGGGGGGTGGGAATGAGCAGTTCTTC,CASSYPPGGGNEQFF
TRBJ2-7,TRBV11-2,few,-,TGTGCCAGCAGCTTAGATGCCGACAGGACCTACGAGCAGTACTTC,CASSLDADRTYEQYF
TRBJ2-5,TRBV12-3/TRBV12-4,few,TRBD1,TGTGCCAGCACCTCTGGGACAGGGGGCGGAGAGACCCAGTACTTC,CASTSGTGGGETQYF
TRBJ2-7,TRBV25-1,-,-,TGTGCCAGCAGTGAATCTAAGACAAGCTACGAGCAGTACTTC,CASSESKTSYEQYF
TRBJ2-1,TRBV10-3,few,-,TGTGCCATCGGGCACAGGGAGAGCAATGAGCAGTTCTTC,CAIGHRESNEQFF
TRBJ2-3,TRBV20-1,-,TRBD1,TGCAGTGCTAGAGCGGACAGGGGAAGGGGCTTCCCTAGCACAGATACGCAGTATTTT,CSARADRGRGFPSTDTQYF
TRBJ2-7,TRBV18,-,TRBD1,TGTGCCAGCTCACCCATCGGGACAGGGAACAACGAGCAGTACTTC,CASSPIGTGNNEQYF
TRBJ2-1,TRBV20-1,-,-,TGCAGTGCTGTAGAGATAAGCTCCTACAATGAGCAGTTCTTC,CSAVEISSYNEQFF
TRBJ2-1,TRBV6-5,-,TRBD2,TGTGCCAGCAGTTACTCGGCCCCGGGAGGGCCTCACAATGAGCAGTTCTTC,CASSYSAPGGPHNEQFF
TRBJ2-7,TRBV5-5,-,TRBD2,TGTGCCAGCAGCTCGGGACTAGCGGGAGGTCTCAGCTCCTACGAGCAGTACTTC,CASSSGLAGGLSSYEQYF
TRBJ2-7,TRBV6-1,-,-,TGTGCCAGCACCGAAGGGAGAGGCTCCTACGAGCAGTACTTC,CASTEGRGSYEQYF
TRBJ1-4,TRBV27,few,-,TGTGCCAGCAGTACCCGATCGACAGCGAGACCAACGGCAACTAATGAAAAACTGTTTTTT,CASSTRSTARPTATNEKLFF
TRBJ2-3,TRBV25-1,-,TRBD2,TGTGCCCCCCCTGGGGAGCTAGCGGCCCCAGATACGCAGTATTTT,CAPPGELAAPDTQYF
TRBJ1-5,TRBV4-1,-,TRBD1,TGCGCCAGCAGCCCATCCGGGACAGGGTTTCAGCCCCAGCATTTT,CASSPSGTGFQPQHF
TRBJ2-4,TRBV12-3/TRBV12-4,-,-,TGTGCCAGCAATTCACACGACGTAGCCAAAAACATTCAGTACTTC,CASNSHDVAKNIQYF
TRBJ1-2,TRBV27,-,TRBD1,TGTGCCAGCAGCCCCCATACCGGACAGGGTGATGGCTACACCTTC,CASSPHTGQGDGYTF
TRBJ2-7,TRBV10-3,-,-,TGTGCCATCGGACCGCCCTACGAGCAGTACTTC,CAIGPPYEQYF
TRBJ2-1,TRBV11-2,few,-,TGTGCCAGCAGCTTAGAGACCTACAATGAGCAGTTCTTC,CASSLETYNEQFF
TRBJ2-3,TRBV28,-,TRBD2,TGTGCCAGTAGTTTGGCTAGCGGGGGGGTGACAGATACGCAGTATTTT,CASSLASGGVTDTQYF
TRBJ2-7,TRBV20-1,many,-,TGCAGTGCTAGAAAAGGGTCGGCAGTAAGTTCCTACGAGCAGTACTTC,CSARKGSAVSSYEQYF
TRBJ2-5,TRBV5-6,few,-,TGTGCCAGCAGCTTGGAATGGGGAGAGGGGGAGACCCAGTACTTC,CASSLEWGEGETQYF
TRBJ2-1,TRBV28,-,-,TGTGCCAGCAGTTTTGTAGTTTCCAACTCCTACAATGAGCAGTTCTTC,CASSFVVSNSYNEQFF
TRBJ2-7,TRBV29-1,few,-,TGCAGCGTTGTGCTAGCCCACCACGAGCAGTACTTC,CSVVLAHHEQYF
TRBJ2-7,TRBV27,-,-,TGTGCCAGCAGGAGGGTTCTCTCCTACGAGCAGTACTTC,CASRRVLSYEQYF
TRBJ2-1,TRBV9,-,TRBD2,TGTGCCAGCAGCTCGGGACTAGCGGAAAAAGGGAATGAGCAGTTCTTC,CASSSGLAEKGNEQFF
TRBJ2-7,TRBV4-1,many,TRBD2,TGCGCCAGCAGCCAAGCGAGCGGGAGGCCATCCTACGAGCAGTACTTC,CASSQASGRPSYEQYF
TRBJ2-7,TRBV12-3/TRBV12-4,-,-,TGTGCCAGCAGGCGCAGTCCTTCTGACGAGCAGTACTTC,CASRRSPSDEQYF
TRBJ2-1,TRBV20-1,few,-,TGCAGTGCCCATTCCCGGCGCGGGCAGTTCTTC,CSAHSRRGQFF
TRBJ2-6,TRBV5-5,-,-,TGTGCCAGCAGCTTGGCCCCAGGGGAGTCTGGGGCCAACGTCCTGACTTTC,CASSLAPGESGANVLTF
TRBJ2-3,TRBV4-1,-,TRBD1,TGCGCCAGCAGCCAGGAGACAGGGGATACGCAGTATTTT,CASSQETGDTQYF